This entry concerns a single TCR beta chain. No antigen is known for it. Described time point: cycle 4 day 1 (C4D1), after six to seven weeks of nivolumab. Relapses following autologous stem cell transplantation were seen in all patients, with brentuximab vedotin exposure varying. V was pared by 0 bases and J by 4 bases, with 5 bases of the junction left unmatched. The germline V gene has CDR1 GTSNPN and CDR2 SVGIG (reference sequence). This CDR3 is 14 amino acids long. The table came from immunoSEQ multiplex PCR; TCRdb's copy has only in-frame clones and leaves some out. The sample consists of some 45,000 clones, around four fifths of them appearing once. The data derive from a study of PD-1 blockade in classical Hodgkin lymphoma. Whole-study results and caveats: The diversity seen at baseline in complete responders resembled that of newly diagnosed patients. Exclusion covered patients beginning nivolumab under 1 year post-ASCT. Only CD4+ TCR diversity, not CD8+, had risen significantly by C4D1.

The source of this sequence is a human donor with classical Hodgkin lymphoma. The specimen was peripheral blood mononuclear cells (PBMCs), collected before the fourth cycle of nivolumab. The chain carries TRBV30 and TRBJ1-2, with 7 bases fitting TRBD1. In DNA, the CDR3 is TGTGCCTGGAGTGTAGGAGGGGGCGGCTATGGCTACACCTTC. It specifies CAWSVGGGGYGYTF.